This entry lists 15 T cell receptor beta chains sequenced from one sample in a study of cytomegalovirus exposure and HLA in healthy donors (dated by TCRdb to the late 2010s). The library was built by means of the immunoSEQ multiplex PCR assay. The multiplex PCR relied on a mix of 60 forward primers for TCR Vbeta segments and 13 reverse primers for TCR Jbeta segments. This immuneACCESS table, as held by TCRdb, lists in-frame sequences with V and J called but not all clones. Of the missing ones, under half trace to an unresolved V gene in checked studies; the others have no known cause. Present in this sample are some 150,000 clones, roughly 80% of which were seen just once. The ten biggest clones cover around 3.2% of the sample. Sequenced input: PBMCs. The receptors derive from a male donor in good health and CMV-seronegative.

The chain has TRBV15 and TRBJ1-5; D gene unclear. V was clipped by 5 bases and J by 0 bases, with 5 bases between them. The CDR3 is 13 amino acids. Germline lookup yields CDR1 LNHNV and CDR2 YYDKDF (reference sequence). This chain's CDR3 is CATSWSSNQPQHF. The CDR3 coding sequence is TGTGCCACCAGCTGGAGTAGCAATCAGCCCCAGCATTTT.

DNA of the CDR3: TGTGCCTGGGTTAGCGGGAGGCCTTCCACGGAGCAGTTCTTC. Amino acids: CAWVSGRPSTEQFF. The rearrangement links TRBV30 to TRBJ2-1, with 10 positions matching TRBD2. This CDR3 contains 14 residues. The germline V gene has CDR1 GTSNPN and CDR2 SVGIG (reference sequence). The trim removed 5 bases at V and 10 bases at J, leaving 11 bases unmatched.

The chain is built from TRBV2 and TRBJ2-7, with D perhaps matching TRBD2 (6 bases). Trimming took off 0 bases at V and 4 bases at J, with 16 bases between the two ends. Per germline, CDR1 SNHLY and CDR2 FYNNEI. CDR3 length equals 16 residues. DNA of the CDR3: TGTGCCAGCAGTGAAGCGATCGGGGTAGCGGATTACGAGCAGTACTTC. Its protein product is CASSEAIGVADYEQYF. Full variable domain (missing parts from reference TRBV2 and TRBJ2-7): EPEVTQTPSHQVTQMGQEVILRCVPISNHLYFYWYRQILGQKVEFLVSFYNNEISEKSEIFDDQFSVERPDGSNFTLKIRSTKLEDSAMYFCASSEAIGVADYEQYFGPGTRLTVT.

About this clone: A read error may account for a junction end that differs from germline. This chain joins TRBV7-9 and TRBJ2-3; no clear D gene. Germline-derived CDR1 and CDR2 are SEHNR and FQNEAQ (reference sequence). The CDR3 extends over 12 amino acids. CDR3 region: CSSRSSTDTQYF. The CDR3 region has the DNA TGTTCCAGCAGGAGTAGCACAGATACGCAGTATTTT.

This sequence joins TRBV11-2 and TRBJ2-7, with 8 nucleotides matching TRBD2. This CDR3 has 15 amino acids. CDR1 is SGHAT and CDR2 is FQNNGV in the germline V gene. V lost 3 bases to trimming and J lost 2 bases; unmatched junction nucleotides: 6. Here the CDR3 DNA reads TGTGCCAGCAGCTTGGAAACTAGCGGTACCTACGAGCAGTACTTC. Protein: CASSLETSGTYEQYF.

The chain is built from TRBV30 and TRBJ2-4, with 8 positions matching TRBD1. The germline CDR1 and CDR2 sequences are GTSNPN and SVGIG (reference sequence). The trim removed 7 bases at V and 5 bases at J, leaving 13 bases unmatched. The CDR3 contains 15 residues. The CDR3, as DNA: TGTGCCTCGGGGCGGGCAGGGGGCTGGGAAAACATTCAGTACTTC. Its protein is CASGRAGGWENIQYF.

The chain combines TRBV5-4 with TRBJ2-3; tentative D call: TRBD2 (7 bases). Germline values: CDR1 SGHNT, CDR2 YYREEE (reference sequence). V lost 0 bases, J lost 3 bases, and 14 bases lay in between. The CDR3 is 16 residues long. CDR3 protein: CASSLGGGLNTDTQYF. The CDR3 DNA follows: TGTGCCAGCAGCTTGGGGGGGGGCCTTAATACAGATACGCAGTATTTT.

This clone was counted once. V gene TRBV4-1 combines with J gene TRBJ2-1, with TRBD2 identical over 9 bases. Trimming took 4 bases from V and 2 from J; bases not matched to a gene: 6. The V gene's germline CDR1 is MGHRA and CDR2 YSYEKL. The CDR3 length is 16 residues. This chain's CDR3 is CASSRDSGSAYNEQFF. In nucleotides, the CDR3 is TGCGCCAGCAGCCGAGATAGCGGGAGCGCCTACAATGAGCAGTTCTTC.

CDR3 amino acids: CASSVGAGQLSTDTQYF. CDR3 bases: TGTGCCAGCAGCGTAGGGGCAGGCCAACTTAGCACAGATACGCAGTATTTT. The chain recombines TRBV9 with TRBJ2-3; no reliable D call. The CDR3 has 17 amino acids. V shed 0 bases and J shed 0 bases, with 14 bases lying between them. The germline CDR1 and CDR2 sequences are SGDLS and YYNGEE.

The chain couples TRBV28 to TRBJ1-6; 11 nucleotides match TRBD1. CDR3 size: 16 residues. V gave up 0 bases and J gave up 5 bases; unmatched junction bases: 0. CDR1 is MDHEN, CDR2 SYDVKM, per germline. The CDR3 region has the DNA TGTGCCAGCAGTTTATGGGGACAGGGGGATAATTCACCCCTCCACTTT. It codes for CASSLWGQGDNSPLHF.

The chain is built from TRBV29-1 and TRBJ1-2; TRBD1 agrees at 8 bases. The CDR3 consists of 13 residues. J gave up 6 bases and V 0 bases, and 3 bases lay outside the gene matches. Germline CDR1 and CDR2: SQVTM and ANQGSEA. Here the CDR3 reads CSVEEAGGNGYTF. Here the CDR3 DNA reads TGCAGCGTTGAAGAGGCAGGGGGCAATGGCTACACCTTC.

The chain couples TRBV28 to TRBJ2-3, with 9 bases that match TRBD2. The germline CDR1 and CDR2 sequences are MDHEN and SYDVKM. CDR3 length: 14 amino acids. After removal of 9 bases from V and 9 bases from J, the junction contained 13 bases not matched to a gene. CDR3 sequence (DNA): TGTGCCAGTATGACTAGCGGATGGGCAGCGACGCAGTATTTT. Its translation: CASMTSGWAATQYF.

V is TRBV2 and J is TRBJ1-6, with D uncertain. V was clipped by 0 bases and J by 11 bases, with 14 bases between them. The CDR3 is 15 amino acids. Germline CDR1 reads SNHLY; CDR2 reads FYNNEI. CDR3 region: CASSEARLGIPPLHF. CDR3 bases: TGTGCCAGCAGTGAAGCGAGGCTCGGCATACCACCCCTCCACTTT.

The chain couples TRBV7-9 to TRBJ1-1; possible D gene TRBD1, 5 bases. This CDR3 region has 15 residues. V lost 5 bases and J 6 bases, leaving 19 bases between the germline ends. Looked up from germline, CDR1 is SEHNR and CDR2 is FQNEAQ (reference sequence). The CDR3 reads CASSGPAGPNAEAFF. The CDR3 DNA reads TGTGCCAGCAGCGGACCAGCGGGGCCCAACGCTGAAGCTTTCTTT.

The chain couples TRBV5-4 to TRBJ2-7; 8 positions agree with TRBD2. Losses at the gene ends were 1 base for V and 4 bases for J; bases not matched to a gene: 4. The CDR3 is made up of 14 amino acids. The germline V gene encodes CDR1 SGHNT and CDR2 YYREEE (reference sequence). CDR3 coding DNA: TGTGCCAGCAGCTTGACGGGAGGGCAATACGAGCAGTACTTC. Protein sequence: CASSLTGGQYEQYF. Together with reference TRBV5-4 and TRBJ2-7, the CDR3 gives the full variable domain: ETGVTQSPTHLIKTRGQQVTLRCSSQSGHNTVSWYQQALGQGPQFIFQYYREEENGRGNFPPRFSGLQFPNYSSELNVNALELDDSALYLCASSLTGGQYEQYFGPGTRLTVT.